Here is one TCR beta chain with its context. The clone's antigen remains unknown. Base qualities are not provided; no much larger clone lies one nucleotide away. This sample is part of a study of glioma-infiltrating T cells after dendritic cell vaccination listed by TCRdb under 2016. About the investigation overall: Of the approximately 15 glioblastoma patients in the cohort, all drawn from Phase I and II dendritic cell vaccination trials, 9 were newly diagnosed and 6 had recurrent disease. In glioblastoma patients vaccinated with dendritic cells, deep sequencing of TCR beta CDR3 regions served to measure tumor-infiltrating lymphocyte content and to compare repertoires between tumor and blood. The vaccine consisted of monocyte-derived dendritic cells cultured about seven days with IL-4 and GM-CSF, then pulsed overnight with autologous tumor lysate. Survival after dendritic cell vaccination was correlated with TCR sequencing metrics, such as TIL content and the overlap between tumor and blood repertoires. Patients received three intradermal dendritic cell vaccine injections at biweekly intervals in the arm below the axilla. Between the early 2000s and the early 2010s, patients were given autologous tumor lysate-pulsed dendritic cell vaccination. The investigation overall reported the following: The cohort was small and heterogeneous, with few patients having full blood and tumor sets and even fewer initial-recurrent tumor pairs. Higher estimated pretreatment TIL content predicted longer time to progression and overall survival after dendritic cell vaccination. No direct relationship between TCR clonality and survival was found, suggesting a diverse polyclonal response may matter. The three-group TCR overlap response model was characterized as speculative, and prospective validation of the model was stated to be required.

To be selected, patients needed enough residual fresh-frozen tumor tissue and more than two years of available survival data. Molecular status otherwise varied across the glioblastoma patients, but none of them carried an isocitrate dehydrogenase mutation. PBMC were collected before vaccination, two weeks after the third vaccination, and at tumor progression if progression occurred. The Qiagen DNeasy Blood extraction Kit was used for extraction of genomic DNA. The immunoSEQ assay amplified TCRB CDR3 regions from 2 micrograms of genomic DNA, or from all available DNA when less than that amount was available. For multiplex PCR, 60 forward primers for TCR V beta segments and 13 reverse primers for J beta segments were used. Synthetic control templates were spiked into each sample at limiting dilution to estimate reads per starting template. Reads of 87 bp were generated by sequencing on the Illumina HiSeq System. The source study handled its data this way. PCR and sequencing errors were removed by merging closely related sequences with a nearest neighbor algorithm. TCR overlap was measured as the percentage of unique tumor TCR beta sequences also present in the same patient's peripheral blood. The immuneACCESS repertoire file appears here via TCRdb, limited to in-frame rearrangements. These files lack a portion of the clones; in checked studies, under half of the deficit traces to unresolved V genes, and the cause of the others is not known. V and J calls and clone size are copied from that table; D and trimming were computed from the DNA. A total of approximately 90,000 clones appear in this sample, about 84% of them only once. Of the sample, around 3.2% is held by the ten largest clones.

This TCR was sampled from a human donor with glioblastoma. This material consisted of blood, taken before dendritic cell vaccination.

DNA sequence: TGCGCCAGCAGCTTGGCGGCCGCCAGGGGGGAGCAGTTCTTC. It codes for CASSLAAARGEQFF. The chain links TRBV5-1 with TRBJ2-1; 7 middle bases align to TRBD1. At the junction V is shortened by 0 bases and J by 10 bases; bases outside the gene matches: 7. The CDR3 runs 14 amino acids, cysteine and phenylalanine included. The only DNA kept is the CDR3, 42 bases in frame from the first base. CDR1 and CDR2, looked up from the germline V gene, are SGHRS and YFSETQ.